These T cell receptor beta chains were read from a single sample in a study of cytomegalovirus exposure and HLA in healthy donors. Measured with immunoSEQ multiplex PCR; TCRdb has only the in-frame clones, and not every one. The sample lists some 68,000 clones; approximately 94% were seen once. Source material: PBMCs. The source of these receptors is a man between 18 and 35 years old in good health and CMV-seropositive. The CDR3 runs from the conserved cysteine through the conserved F or W. The D gene is left open where the match is weak. Clone size is stated in some rows and not others, as once, few, many or a class when expanded.

V gene,J gene,D gene,CDR3 length,clone size,CDR3 DNA,CDR3 protein
TRBV19,TRBJ2-5,TRBD2,15,NA,TGTGCCAGTAGAAGTAGCGGGAGGGTTAAAGAGACCCAGTACTTC,CASRSSGRVKETQYF
TRBV5-1,TRBJ2-3,NA,16,NA,TGCGCCAGCAGCTTAGAGGCCGGGAGCACCACAGATACGCAGTATTTT,CASSLEAGSTTDTQYF
TRBV28,TRBJ1-2,NA,13,NA,TGTGCCAGCACCCCAAGGACTTGGAAGGGCTACACCTTC,CASTPRTWKGYTF
TRBV19,TRBJ2-3,NA,13,NA,TGTGCCACCCTAGTCGGGGGCACAGATACGCAGTATTTT,CATLVGGTDTQYF
TRBV10-2,TRBJ2-3,NA,16,once,TGCGCCAGAGCCCGACCAGGGCAACTTGGCACAGATACGCAGTATTTT,CARARPGQLGTDTQYF
TRBV10-3,TRBJ1-1,NA,14,NA,TGTGCCATCAGTGAGGCAGGGAGGGGGACTGAAGCTTTCTTT,CAISEAGRGTEAFF
TRBV5-1,TRBJ2-7,TRBD1,14,NA,TGCGCCAGCAGCTTGGTGACAGGGAACTACGAGCAGTACTTC,CASSLVTGNYEQYF
TRBV9,TRBJ1-1,TRBD1,15,NA,TGTGCCAGCAGCGTTGACCAGGGGGCAGGGGATGAAGCTTTCTTT,CASSVDQGAGDEAFF
TRBV29-1,TRBJ1-5,NA,13,NA,TGCAGCGTCGAAACAGGGAGAGGGCAGCCCCAGCATTTT,CSVETGRGQPQHF
TRBV27,TRBJ2-1,TRBD2,16,NA,TGTGCCAGCAGTTCCCCTAGCGGGAGAGTCAGCTATGAGCAGTTCTTC,CASSSPSGRVSYEQFF
TRBV2,TRBJ2-1,NA,14,NA,TGTGCCAGCAGCTTAGGACTGGCCTACAATGAGCAGTTCTTC,CASSLGLAYNEQFF
TRBV27,TRBJ2-4,TRBD1,13,once,TGTGCCAGCAGTTTGACAGGGAAAAACATTCAGTACTTC,CASSLTGKNIQYF
TRBV6-5,TRBJ2-1,TRBD2,15,NA,TGTGCCAGCAGCCCCAGCGGGAGCTCCTACAATGAGCAGTTCTTC,CASSPSGSSYNEQFF
TRBV4-2,TRBJ2-3,NA,18,NA,TGTGCCAGCAGCCAAGAAAGGCTAGGGGGGGGGCGCACAGATACGCAGTATTTT,CASSQERLGGGRTDTQYF
TRBV28,TRBJ2-7,TRBD1,15,once,TGTGCCAGCAGTCAACCTTGGACAGGCCACTACGAGCAGTACTTC,CASSQPWTGHYEQYF
TRBV6-5,TRBJ2-7,TRBD2,15,NA,TGTGCCAGCAGCCCTCGGGAGCGGGGATCCTACGAGCAGTACTTC,CASSPRERGSYEQYF
TRBV5-6,TRBJ2-7,NA,14,NA,TGTGCCAGCAGCTTCTCTAGCGACTCCTACGAGCAGTACTTC,CASSFSSDSYEQYF
TRBV6-1,TRBJ1-5,NA,15,medium-sized,TGTGCCAGCAGTGAATGGGGGCAGGGGAATCAGCCCCAGCATTTT,CASSEWGQGNQPQHF
TRBV7-2,TRBJ2-1,TRBD2,17,NA,TGTGCCAGCAGCTCCCTCCCGGGACTAGCGGGAGTCAATGAGCAGTTCTTC,CASSSLPGLAGVNEQFF
TRBV7-9,TRBJ1-1,NA,17,NA,TGTGCCAGCAGCTTCGGAAACCTTCATAGGGGCAACACTGAAGCTTTCTTT,CASSFGNLHRGNTEAFF
TRBV10-2,TRBJ1-5,NA,13,NA,TGCGCCACGAGCCAGGGGAAGGACCAGCCCCAGCATTTT,CATSQGKDQPQHF
TRBV30,TRBJ2-3,NA,15,NA,TGTGCCTGGAGGCGCCTAGCGCCGAGCACAGATACGCAGTATTTT,CAWRRLAPSTDTQYF
TRBV10-3,TRBJ2-7,TRBD2,15,NA,TGTGCCATCAGTGAGCCGGGACTAGCAGAGGACGAGCAGTACTTC,CAISEPGLAEDEQYF